Following are 14 T cell receptor beta chains from one sample sequenced in a study of early T cells in non-severe SARS-CoV-2 infection. Each CDR3 protein is one row after TCRdb ran MiXCR on the 5' RACE reads. The table lists more than 90,000 distinct CDR3 sequences, approximately 10% of them singletons. Sequences were obtained from whole blood. Receptors were obtained from an adult who was a healthcare worker with PCR-confirmed SARS-CoV-2 infection or an uninfected control (not recorded which).

The rearrangement uses TRBV14 and TRBJ2-7; 7 bases map to TRBD1. Germline V lookup: CDR1 SGHDN, CDR2 FVKESK. This CDR3 spans 12 amino acids. V lost 4 bases, J lost 9 bases, and 6 bases stayed unmatched. CDR3 nucleotide sequence: TGTGCCAGCAGCCCCTCAGGGGGTAGGCAGTACTTC. This codes for CASSPSGGRQYF.

This clonotype appeared many times. This sequence joins TRBV27 and TRBJ1-2; D uncertain. The V end was cut by 0 bases, the J end by 7 bases, with 9 bases between. The CDR3 consists of 13 residues. Germline V gene data show CDR1 as MNHEY and CDR2 as SMNVEV (reference sequence). In DNA, the CDR3 is TGTGCCAGCAGTTTATCGCCGGTCCGTGGCTACACCTTC. It specifies CASSLSPVRGYTF.

The rearrangement uses TRBV19 and TRBJ1-6; no clear D. Trimming took 1 base from V and 14 from J, leaving 21 bases between them. CDR3 length equals 16 residues. Germline lookup yields CDR1 LNHDA and CDR2 SQIVND (reference sequence). The CDR3 DNA follows: TGTGCCAGTAGTATAGGGGGTCTTACAGCCTCTGTCACCCTCCACTTT. As protein: CASSIGGLTASVTLHF.

This chain connects TRBV21-1 to TRBJ2-5; the table calls TRBD1, which could not be checked here. TRBV21-1 represents a pseudogene. The CDR3 sequence is 17 residues long. CDR3 in DNA: TGTGCCAGCAGCAATAAGGTTCCTCCGGGGAAGGGAAAGACCCAGTACTTC. Translating gives CASSNKVPPGKGKTQYF.

The chain is built from TRBV7-9 and TRBJ1-4; D gene unclear. This CDR3 region has 13 residues. Between the trimmed V and J ends, which lost 11 bases and 5 bases, there was a span of 15 bases. Germline V gene lookup returns CDR1 SEHNR and CDR2 FQNEAQ (reference sequence). The chain's CDR3 is CALEGGGNEKLFF. The CDR3 DNA reads TGTGCCTTGGAAGGAGGCGGAAATGAAAAACTGTTTTTT.

The CDR3 region has the DNA TGTGCCAGCAGCCACCCCAGGGGTGGGGAAAAACTGTTTTTT. Its translation is CASSHPRGGEKLFF. The chain links TRBV7-9 to TRBJ1-4; maybe TRBD1 (6 bases). Trimming cost V 5 bases and J 8 bases, with 15 bases left between them. The CDR3 length is 14 residues. Per the germline V gene, CDR1 is SEHNR and CDR2 is FQNEAQ (reference sequence).

In this sample, this clonotype turned up once. V and J are TRBV14 and TRBJ2-3; D is tentatively TRBD1 or TRBD2 (6 bases each). Trimming shortened V by 3 bases and J by 4 bases, and 11 bases separated the two germline ends. In germline, CDR1 is SGHDN, CDR2 FVKESK. There are 14 residues in the CDR3. The CDR3 DNA reads as TGTGCCAGCAGCCACGGGGGCCGGCCAGATACGCAGTATTTT. It codes for CASSHGGRPDTQYF.

This clonotype was seen a handful of times. The chain recombines TRBV29-1 with TRBJ1-1, with D perhaps TRBD1 (6 bases). There are 12 residues in the CDR3. CDR1 SQVTM and CDR2 ANQGSEA come from the germline V gene. V was cut by 5 bases and J by 3 bases, with 10 bases left in between. CDR3 protein: CSVQGRYTEAFF. CDR3 bases: TGCAGCGTTCAGGGGAGGTACACTGAAGCTTTCTTT.

Many counts were recorded for this clonotype. This chain links TRBV18 with TRBJ2-5, with TRBD2 as a possible D gene (5 bases). Germline CDR1 is KGHSH and CDR2 is LQKENI. Between the trimmed V and J ends, which lost 2 bases and 5 bases, there was a span of 9 bases. The CDR3 is 13 amino acids. The CDR3 here is CASSPGLGETQYF. The CDR3 region has the DNA TGTGCCAGCTCACCAGGACTTGGGGAGACCCAGTACTTC.

V is TRBV3-1 and J is TRBJ2-2; D not certain. Trimming shortened V by 3 bases and J by 6 bases, and 5 bases separated the two germline ends. The CDR3 is 12 amino acids. Looked up from germline, CDR1 is LGHDT and CDR2 is YNNKEL (reference sequence). The CDR3 nucleotides read TGTGCCAGCAGCCATCTTCCCGGGGAGCTGTTTTTT. This translates into CASSHLPGELFF.

This clonotype was picked up many times. J is TRBJ1-1 and V is TRBV7-8; D uncertain. The CDR3 spans 14 residues. Germline V CDR1 and CDR2: SGHVS, FQNEAQ. V was shortened by 3 bases and J by 11 bases, with 19 bases between the two germline ends. CDR3 DNA: TGTGCCAGCAGCTTTACACTCATGCCTTCAGAGGCTTTCTTT. Its protein product is CASSFTLMPSEAFF. The whole variable domain, remainder taken from reference TRBV7-8 and TRBJ1-1, is GAGVSQSPRYKVAKRGQDVALRCDPISGHVSLFWYQQALGQGPEFLTYFQNEAQLDKSGLPSDRFFAERPEGSVSTLKIQRTQQEDSAVYLCASSFTLMPSEAFFGQGTRLTVV.

The sample holds a few counts of this clonotype. The gene calls are TRBV18 and TRBJ2-5, with D hard to call. CDR1 is KGHSH and CDR2 is LQKENI in the germline V gene. V lost 1 base and J lost 1, with 7 bases in between. This CDR3 spans 14 amino acids. CDR3 nucleotides: TGTGCCAGCTCACCACTCTTGCTCCAAGAGACCCAGTACTTC. Translating gives CASSPLLLQETQYF.

This clonotype was counted many times. The chain couples TRBV29-1 to TRBJ1-3, with no clear D. Germline V gene data show CDR1 as SQVTM and CDR2 as ANQGSEA. The CDR3 loop spans 15 amino acids. Trimming cost V 0 bases and J 2 bases, with 11 bases left between them. CDR3 protein: CSVEDRRSPGNTIYF. The CDR3 region has the DNA TGCAGCGTTGAAGACAGGCGGTCTCCTGGAAACACCATATATTTT.

This clonotype was picked up a small number of times. V gene TRBV6-2 or TRBV6-3 combines with J gene TRBJ1-1, with a possible D match to TRBD1 (6 bases). Germline V gene data show CDR1 as MNHEY and CDR2 as SVGEGT. This CDR3 region has 16 residues. Trimming stripped 5 bases from V and 5 bases from J, with 21 bases between. The DNA of the CDR3 is TGTGCCAGCAGTGACGGGGGGCGCGGAATCGTGACTGAAGCTTTCTTT. Amino acids: CASSDGGRGIVTEAFF.